This note documents a single T cell receptor beta chain sequence. These data come from a study of untreated major depressive disorder. Sequenced by immunoSEQ multiplex PCR; TCRdb stores in-frame clones only, minus some. The sample lists about 20,000 clones; around 87% were seen once. Every participant had European ancestry. From thawed PBMCs, CD4+ T cells were purified by negative selection. This TCR came from a woman between 25 and 40 years old in good health. Sequenced input: CD4+ T cells from PBMCs.

DNA of the CDR3: TGTGCCAGCAGCTCAATCTGGGGGGAGGAAGGCTACACCTTC. Protein sequence: CASSSIWGEEGYTF. The V gene is TRBV7-2, the J gene TRBJ1-2, with D possibly TRBD1 on 5 matching bases. Trimming removed 4 bases at V and 8 bases at J, with 17 bases between. The CDR3 is made up of 14 amino acids. CDR1 and CDR2 from the germline V gene are SGHTA and FQGNSA.